The 32 T cell receptor beta chains presented below share a single source sample, sequenced in a study of vaccination and CD4 T cells after COVID-19. Their specific antigens are unknown. Sequencing of cultured CD4+ T cell DNA used the Oncomine TCR Beta short-read assay. TCRdb ran MiXCR on the PCR reads and lists one entry per CDR3 protein. The sample consists of approximately 15,000 distinct CDR3 sequences, less than 70% of them appearing once. The treatment: approximately 9-day PBMC culture with coronavirus spike peptide pools or control peptides (ViraFEST assay). The specimen comprised CD4+ T cells from blood, cultured in vitro, sampled before SARS-CoV-2 vaccination. Receptor source: a human donor who had recovered from COVID-19.

The chain is built from TRBV19 and TRBJ1-5; D gene ambiguous. This CDR3 has 16 residues. Trimming removed 6 bases at V and 0 bases at J, with 15 bases between. Germline V gene sequence: CDR1 LNHDA, CDR2 SQIVND (reference sequence). CDR3 coding DNA: TGTGCCAGTAGCCCTATCAGAATCAATAGCAATCAGCCCCAGCATTTT. Its translation: CASSPIRINSNQPQHF.

This clonotype has just a few counts. The rearrangement joins TRBV20-1 to TRBJ1-5, with D tentatively TRBD1 (5 bases). Germline lookup yields CDR1 DFQATT and CDR2 SNEGSKA (reference sequence). V lost 2 bases and J lost 1, with 12 bases in between. The CDR3 consists of 15 residues. CDR3 region: CSARNQGGSNQPQHF. CDR3 DNA: TGCAGTGCTAGAAACCAGGGTGGGAGCAATCAGCCCCAGCATTTT.

This rearrangement joins TRBV6-1 to TRBJ1-1; TRBD1 is a possible D gene (6 bases). Germline CDR1 MNHNS, CDR2 SASEGT. V lost 7 bases and J lost 0, with 9 bases in between. The CDR3 length is 13 residues. The CDR3 loop is CASKGEMNTEAFF. The CDR3 nucleotides read TGTGCCAGCAAGGGGGAGATGAACACTGAAGCTTTCTTT.

The V and J genes are TRBV4-2 and TRBJ2-7; D may be TRBD2 (7 bases). V was trimmed by 0 bases and J by 4 bases, leaving 19 bases between them. CDR3 length equals 17 residues. CDR1 and CDR2 (germline): LGHNA, YNFKEQ. In DNA form, the CDR3 reads TGTGCCAGCAGCCAAGATAAGGGGGAGGGCCACCTGTACGAGCAGTACTTC. Protein: CASSQDKGEGHLYEQYF.

This clonotype has more than one count but fewer than ten. The J gene is TRBJ1-2, the V gene TRBV7-2; D perhaps matches TRBD1 (5 bases). This CDR3 spans 15 amino acids. V was trimmed by 1 base and J by 3 bases, leaving 12 bases between them. The V gene's germline CDR1 is SGHTA and CDR2 FQGNSA. For the CDR3, the DNA is TGTGCCAGCAGCTTAGTCTCAGGGCCGGACTATGGCTACACCTTC. Protein product: CASSLVSGPDYGYTF. Full variable domain (missing parts from reference TRBV7-2 and TRBJ1-2): GAGVSQSPSNKVTEKGKDVELRCDPISGHTALYWYRQSLGQGLEFLIYFQGNSAPDKSGLPSDRFSAERTGGSVSTLTIQRTQQEDSAVYLCASSLVSGPDYGYTFGSGTRLTVV.

This chain connects TRBV7-8 to TRBJ2-3; D gene ambiguous. The CDR3 runs to 17 residues. The germline CDR1 and CDR2 sequences are SGHVS and FQNEAQ. Trimming stripped 2 bases from V and 0 bases from J, with 15 bases between. The CDR3 DNA is TGTGCCAGCAGCTTAAGGGCAGGTAAAACTAGCACAGATACGCAGTATTTT. It translates to CASSLRAGKTSTDTQYF.

V gene TRBV7-8 combines with J gene TRBJ1-3; no definite D call. V lost 1 base to trimming and J lost 0 bases, with 13 bases between them. CDR3 length equals 17 residues. CDR1 is SGHVS and CDR2 is FQNEAQ in the germline V gene. The CDR3 region is CASSLGTASLSGNTIYF. The CDR3 DNA reads TGTGCCAGCAGCTTAGGGACCGCCTCACTCTCTGGAAACACCATATATTTT.

The V and J genes are TRBV6-2 or TRBV6-3 and TRBJ1-1; no firm D call. The CDR3 consists of 14 residues. The germline V gene has CDR1 MNHEY and CDR2 SVGEGT. V lost 8 bases and J lost 6, with 19 bases in between. In nucleotides, the CDR3 is TGTGCCAGCTCTCCCGTTGTCGCCGGCGCTGAAGCTTTCTTT. It encodes CASSPVVAGAEAFF.

The CDR3 spells CASSPGLWSGGPHYEQYF. The CDR3 nucleotides read TGTGCCAGCAGCCCCGGCCTGTGGAGCGGGGGGCCTCACTACGAGCAGTACTTC. V gene TRBV11-3 combines with J gene TRBJ2-7, with 9 positions matching TRBD2. The CDR3 runs to 18 residues. Germline CDR1 reads SGHNT; CDR2 reads YENEEA. With 5 bases clipped from V and 3 bases from J, the junction kept 17 bases outside the gene matches.

The V and J genes are TRBV20-1 and TRBJ2-1; D might be TRBD1 or TRBD2, each matching 5 bases. This CDR3 comprises 15 residues. V gave up 6 bases and J gave up 3 bases, with 18 bases separating them. Germline values: CDR1 DFQATT, CDR2 SNEGSKA (reference sequence). CDR3 protein: CSAPEKGTGYNEQFF. As DNA, the CDR3 is TGCAGTGCCCCCGAGAAAGGGACCGGCTACAATGAGCAGTTCTTC.

This clonotype was found a few times. V and J are TRBV20-1 and TRBJ1-6, with D tentatively TRBD1 (5 bases). V was trimmed by 0 bases and J by 6 bases, leaving 12 bases between them. CDR3 length: 15 amino acids. Germline CDR1 reads DFQATT; CDR2 reads SNEGSKA (reference sequence). The CDR3 protein is CSARDRQGANSPLHF. The CDR3 DNA follows: TGCAGTGCTAGAGATCGTCAGGGAGCTAATTCACCCCTCCACTTT.

The chain recombines TRBV14 with TRBJ1-5; no clear D gene. V was pared by 1 base and J by 7 bases, with 11 bases between. This CDR3 comprises 14 residues. CDR1 is SGHDN, CDR2 FVKESK, per germline. CDR3 region: CASSQGGLGQPQHF. CDR3 coding DNA: TGTGCCAGCAGCCAAGGTGGGTTAGGGCAGCCCCAGCATTTT.

The J gene is TRBJ2-5, the V gene TRBV15, with D perhaps matching TRBD1 (5 bases). Per the germline V gene, CDR1 is LNHNV and CDR2 is YYDKDF (reference sequence). Trimming left V 6 bases short and J 1 base short, with 9 bases between. The CDR3 consists of 13 residues. The CDR3 DNA sequence: TGTGCCACCAGAAAAGGGGCCCAAGAGACCCAGTACTTC. This codes for CATRKGAQETQYF.

The chain joins TRBV20-1 to TRBJ1-5; 10 bases map to TRBD1. CDR3 length equals 17 residues. CDR1 and CDR2 from the germline V gene are DFQATT and SNEGSKA (reference sequence). The J segment lost 0 bases and the V segment lost 4 bases, leaving 9 bases of the junction unmatched. The CDR3 DNA follows: TGCAGTGCTATCGACAGGGGGCAGGGATATAGCAATCAGCCCCAGCATTTT. Its translation is CSAIDRGQGYSNQPQHF.

V gene TRBV20-1 combines with J gene TRBJ2-1; D tentatively fits TRBD1 or TRBD2 (5 bases each). V dropped 3 bases and J dropped 8 bases, with 17 bases sitting between them. The CDR3 contains 14 residues. Germline CDR1 DFQATT, CDR2 SNEGSKA (reference sequence). CDR3 DNA: TGCAGTGCTAGCAGCGTGGGGGTCAGCGATGAGCAGTTCTTC. Translated: CSASSVGVSDEQFF.

The chain uses TRBV2 and TRBJ1-1, with 9 bases aligning to TRBD1. The CDR3 runs 15 residues. CDR1 SNHLY and CDR2 FYNNEI come from the germline V gene. Losses at the gene ends were 6 bases for V and 4 bases for J; bases not matched to a gene: 9. The CDR3: CASRYGTGGSTEAFF. The DNA of the CDR3 is TGTGCCAGCAGGTACGGCACAGGGGGCAGCACTGAAGCTTTCTTT.

The chain links TRBV7-2 to TRBJ2-3; D gene ambiguous. Germline loops: CDR1 SGHTA, CDR2 FQGNSA. This CDR3 region has 14 residues. Trimming removed 0 bases at V and 0 bases at J, with 4 bases between. DNA of the CDR3: TGTGCCAGCAGCTTAGCGTGGAGCACAGATACGCAGTATTTT. Translating it yields CASSLAWSTDTQYF.

This chain's CDR3 is CASSWELNQPQHF. The CDR3 DNA reads as TGTGCCAGCAGCTGGGAGTTGAATCAGCCCCAGCATTTT. The chain uses TRBV5-8 and TRBJ1-5; no clear D gene. Germline V gene lookup returns CDR1 SGHTS and CDR2 YDEGEE. The CDR3 extends over 13 amino acids. With 3 bases removed from V and 4 bases from J, the gap between germline ends came to 8 bases.

This chain connects TRBV28 to TRBJ1-5, with a tentative D call TRBD1 (6 bases). Germline values: CDR1 MDHEN, CDR2 SYDVKM. The CDR3 is made up of 18 amino acids. Trimming left V 7 bases short and J 7 bases short, with 29 bases between. The CDR3 loop is CASTAPLGGRRMGQPQHF. CDR3 sequence (DNA): TGTGCCAGCACCGCACCTCTCGGGGGGCGCCGGATGGGGCAGCCCCAGCATTTT.

The table lists this clonotype with a few counts. V gene TRBV7-8 combines with J gene TRBJ1-1; D is possibly TRBD1 (6 bases). The V end lost 3 bases, the J end lost 4 bases, and 18 bases lay between the germline ends. The CDR3 loop spans 16 amino acids. Looked up from germline, CDR1 is SGHVS and CDR2 is FQNEAQ. CDR3 protein: CASSFSRGRGVTEAFF. DNA of the CDR3: TGTGCCAGCAGCTTTTCGCGGGGGCGGGGGGTCACTGAAGCTTTCTTT. Full variable domain (missing parts from reference TRBV7-8 and TRBJ1-1): GAGVSQSPRYKVAKRGQDVALRCDPISGHVSLFWYQQALGQGPEFLTYFQNEAQLDKSGLPSDRFFAERPEGSVSTLKIQRTQQEDSAVYLCASSFSRGRGVTEAFFGQGTRLTVV.

The chain has TRBV5-1 and TRBJ2-3; D remains ambiguous. The CDR3 runs 13 residues. Trimming took 4 bases from V and 6 from J, leaving 12 bases between them. Per germline, CDR1 SGHRS and CDR2 YFSETQ. CDR3 sequence (DNA): TGCGCCAGCAGCCTGGACCGGGCGGATACGCAGTATTTT. It yields the protein CASSLDRADTQYF.

V gene TRBV5-4 combines with J gene TRBJ2-2; D unclear. CDR3 length: 16 amino acids. Trimming took off 1 base at V and 0 bases at J, with 10 bases between the two ends. CDR1 and CDR2 from the germline V gene are SGHNT and YYREEE (reference sequence). In nucleotides, the CDR3 is TGTGCCAGCAGCTTGCAGACATCCGCGAACACCGGGGAGCTGTTTTTT. Translated: CASSLQTSANTGELFF.

This clonotype has more than one count but fewer than ten. This chain connects TRBV4-1 to TRBJ2-5, with 11 bases matching TRBD2. The germline gives CDR1 MGHRA, CDR2 YSYEKL. CDR3 length: 17 residues. Trimming at V came to 2 bases and at J to 2 bases, leaving 7 bases not matched to a gene. The CDR3 loop is CASSQRGLAGLQETQYF. CDR3 coding DNA: TGCGCCAGCAGCCAACGCGGACTAGCGGGCCTGCAAGAGACCCAGTACTTC.

The CDR3 region has the DNA TGTGCCAGCAGTTTGGGCAGATCCACAGATACGCAGTATTTT. Amino acids: CASSLGRSTDTQYF. V usage is TRBV12-3 or TRBV12-4 and J usage is TRBJ2-3; D is ambiguous. This CDR3 comprises 14 residues. V was shortened by 3 bases and J by 2 bases, with 9 bases between the two germline ends.

The V gene is TRBV2, the J gene TRBJ1-2; weak D call: TRBD1 (6 bases). CDR3 length: 14 amino acids. Trimming took off 6 bases at V and 5 bases at J, with 16 bases between the two ends. The V gene's germline CDR1 is SNHLY and CDR2 FYNNEI. CDR3 in DNA: TGTGCCAGCAGCGTATCAGGGGCTCGGTATGGCTACACCTTC. Protein product: CASSVSGARYGYTF.

The chain employs TRBV7-8 and TRBJ2-1, with 8 bases matching TRBD1. Germline CDR1 SGHVS, CDR2 FQNEAQ. The CDR3 contains 15 residues. The V gene end was trimmed by 3 bases and the J gene end by 1 base; junction bases not matched to a gene: 2. The CDR3: CASSFRQGSYNEQFF. The DNA of the CDR3 is TGTGCCAGCAGCTTTAGACAGGGGTCCTACAATGAGCAGTTCTTC.

The CDR3 bases are TGTGCCAGTAGTATAGGGACAGTGAACACTGAAGCTTTCTTT. The encoded protein is CASSIGTVNTEAFF. The V gene is TRBV19, the J gene TRBJ1-1; a weak D match, TRBD1 (6 bases). V was cut by 1 base and J by 0 bases, with 6 bases left in between. The CDR3 is 14 residues long. Germline loops: CDR1 LNHDA, CDR2 SQIVND (reference sequence).

The rearrangement joins TRBV20-1 to TRBJ2-5; 9 bases align to TRBD2. Trimming cost V 3 bases and J 4 bases; bases outside gene matches: 9. The CDR3 consists of 15 residues. Germline V gives CDR1 DFQATT, CDR2 SNEGSKA (reference sequence). The CDR3 DNA reads as TGCAGTGCTAGTTGGCTAGCGGGGAAAGCAGAGACCCAGTACTTC. It yields the protein CSASWLAGKAETQYF.

The V call is TRBV9, the J call TRBJ2-1; D unclear. V was pared by 2 bases and J by 7 bases, with 16 bases between. Looked up from germline, CDR1 is SGDLS and CDR2 is YYNGEE. The CDR3 contains 15 residues. Written as DNA, the CDR3 is TGTGCCAGCAGCGTCCAAACACAGCCGTGGAATGAGCAGTTCTTC. This gives the protein CASSVQTQPWNEQFF.

This clonotype came up a few times. This sequence joins TRBV20-1 and TRBJ1-1; TRBD1 aligns across 7 bases. Trimming removed 3 bases from V and 1 base from J; junction bases left unmatched: 5. Germline CDR1 and CDR2: DFQATT and SNEGSKA (reference sequence). The CDR3 contains 14 residues. The CDR3 protein is CSASNRGWNTEAFF. The CDR3 nucleotides read TGCAGTGCTAGCAACAGGGGATGGAACACTGAAGCTTTCTTT.

Comments on this clonotype: At one end the junction does not follow the germline gene, possibly because of a read error. The chain couples TRBV6-1 to TRBJ1-2; D gene unclear. Germline loops: CDR1 MNHNS, CDR2 SASEGT. The CDR3 is 13 residues long. The CDR3 loop is CASSVTSNHGYTF. As DNA, the CDR3 is TGTGCCAGCAGTGTAACGAGTAACCATGGCTACACCTTC.

CDR3 nucleotides: TGTGCCAGCAGCTCGGGGCAGGGAATGTTCACTGAAGCTTTCTTT. Its translation is CASSSGQGMFTEAFF. The chain links TRBV7-9 to TRBJ1-1; weak D call: TRBD1 (5 bases). Germline-derived CDR1 and CDR2 are SEHNR and FQNEAQ (reference sequence). The CDR3 spans 15 residues. V dropped 4 bases and J dropped 4 bases, with 16 bases sitting between them.